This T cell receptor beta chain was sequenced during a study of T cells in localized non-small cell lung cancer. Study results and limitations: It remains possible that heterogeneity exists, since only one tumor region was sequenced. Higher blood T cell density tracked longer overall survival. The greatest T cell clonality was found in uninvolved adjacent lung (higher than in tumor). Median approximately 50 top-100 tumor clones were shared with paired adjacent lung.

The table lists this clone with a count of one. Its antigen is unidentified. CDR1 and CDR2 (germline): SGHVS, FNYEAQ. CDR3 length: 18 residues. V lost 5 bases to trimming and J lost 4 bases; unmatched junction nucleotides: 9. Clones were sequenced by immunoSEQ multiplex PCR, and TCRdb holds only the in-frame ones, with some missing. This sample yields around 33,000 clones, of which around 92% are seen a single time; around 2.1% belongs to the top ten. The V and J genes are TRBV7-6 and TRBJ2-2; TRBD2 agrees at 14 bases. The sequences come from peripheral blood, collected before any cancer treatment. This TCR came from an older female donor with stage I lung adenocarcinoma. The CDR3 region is CASSRRLAGGPGTGELFF. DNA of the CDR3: TGTGCCAGCAGCCGCCGACTAGCGGGGGGGCCGGGCACCGGGGAGCTGTTTTTT.